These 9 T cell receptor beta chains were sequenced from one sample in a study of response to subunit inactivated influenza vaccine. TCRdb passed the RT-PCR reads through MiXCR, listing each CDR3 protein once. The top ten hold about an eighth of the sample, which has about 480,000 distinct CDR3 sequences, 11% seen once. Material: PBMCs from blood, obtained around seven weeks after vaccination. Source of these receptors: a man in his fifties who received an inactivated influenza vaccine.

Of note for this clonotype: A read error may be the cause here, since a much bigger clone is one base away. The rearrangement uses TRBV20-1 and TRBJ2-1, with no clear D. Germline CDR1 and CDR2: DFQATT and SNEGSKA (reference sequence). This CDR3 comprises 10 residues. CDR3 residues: CSVRAEKGFF. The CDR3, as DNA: TGCAGTGTTAGAGCTGAGAAGGGGTTCTTC.

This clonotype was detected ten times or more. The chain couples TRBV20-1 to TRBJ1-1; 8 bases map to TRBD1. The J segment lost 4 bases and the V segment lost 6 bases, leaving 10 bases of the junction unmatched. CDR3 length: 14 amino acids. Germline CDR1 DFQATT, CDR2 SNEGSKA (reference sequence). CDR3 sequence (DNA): TGCAGTGCCCCCGAGACAGGGGAGGGCACTGAAGCTTTCTTT. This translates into CSAPETGEGTEAFF.

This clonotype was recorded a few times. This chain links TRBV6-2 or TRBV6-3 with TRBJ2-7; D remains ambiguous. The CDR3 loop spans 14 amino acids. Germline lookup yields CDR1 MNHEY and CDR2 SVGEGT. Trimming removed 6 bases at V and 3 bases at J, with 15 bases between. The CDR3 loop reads CASSRVSVSYEQYF. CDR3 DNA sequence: TGTGCCAGCAGCCGAGTCTCGGTTAGCTACGAGCAGTACTTC.

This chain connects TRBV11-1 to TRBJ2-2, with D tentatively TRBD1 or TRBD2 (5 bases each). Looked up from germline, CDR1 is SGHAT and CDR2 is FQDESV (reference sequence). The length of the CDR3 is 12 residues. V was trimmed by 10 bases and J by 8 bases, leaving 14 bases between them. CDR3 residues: CATQRGEGELFF. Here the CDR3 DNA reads TGTGCCACACAGAGGGGCGAAGGGGAGCTGTTTTTT.

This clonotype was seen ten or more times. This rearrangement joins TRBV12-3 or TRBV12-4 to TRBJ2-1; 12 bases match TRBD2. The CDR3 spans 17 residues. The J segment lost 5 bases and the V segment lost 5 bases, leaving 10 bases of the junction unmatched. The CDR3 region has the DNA TGTGCCAGCAGTCCGCCTAGCGGGGGGGCCTTCAACAATGAGCAGTTCTTC. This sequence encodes CASSPPSGGAFNNEQFF.

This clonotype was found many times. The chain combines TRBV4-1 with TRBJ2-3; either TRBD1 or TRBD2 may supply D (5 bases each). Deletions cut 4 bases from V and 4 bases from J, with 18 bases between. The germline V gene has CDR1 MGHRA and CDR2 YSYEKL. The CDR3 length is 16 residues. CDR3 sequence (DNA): TGCGCCAGCAGCCCACGACAGACCCCCGGGGCAGATACGCAGTATTTT. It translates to CASSPRQTPGADTQYF.

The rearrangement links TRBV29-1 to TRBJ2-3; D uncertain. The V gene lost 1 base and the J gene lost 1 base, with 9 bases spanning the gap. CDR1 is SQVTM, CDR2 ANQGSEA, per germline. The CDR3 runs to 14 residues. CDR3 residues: CSVEVGGGTDTQYF. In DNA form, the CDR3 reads TGCAGCGTTGAAGTTGGCGGAGGCACAGATACGCAGTATTTT.

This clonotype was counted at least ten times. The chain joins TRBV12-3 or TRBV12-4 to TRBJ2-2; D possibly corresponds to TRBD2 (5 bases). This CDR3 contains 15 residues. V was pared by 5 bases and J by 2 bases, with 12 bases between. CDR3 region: CASSPDYPNTGELFF. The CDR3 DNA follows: TGTGCCAGCAGTCCCGACTATCCTAACACCGGGGAGCTGTTTTTT.

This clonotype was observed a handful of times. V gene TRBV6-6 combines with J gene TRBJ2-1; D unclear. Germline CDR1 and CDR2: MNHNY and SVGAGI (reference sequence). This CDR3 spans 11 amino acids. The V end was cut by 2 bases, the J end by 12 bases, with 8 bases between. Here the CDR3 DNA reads TGTGCCAGCAGTTACGGAGTTTGGCAGTTCTTC. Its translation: CASSYGVWQFF.